This TCR beta chain was captured in a study of cytomegalovirus exposure and HLA in healthy donors. As concerns this clone: The antigen is not known.

Whole-study results and caveats: Altogether, 170 or so TCR beta chains were recorded as cytomegalovirus-associated. Across donors, most TCRs were seen rarely, yet some public ones were widespread.

The germline V gene has CDR1 SGHRS and CDR2 YFSETQ. CDR3 length: 15 amino acids. V was pared by 3 bases and J by 1 base, with 4 bases of the junction left unmatched. Data came from immunoSEQ multiplex PCR; TCRdb stores just in-frame clones and leaves some out. The sample has about 97,000 clones, about 94% seen once. The chain uses TRBV5-1 and TRBJ2-7, with 10 nucleotides matching TRBD2. The sequence was obtained from a woman aged 18-29 years in good health and CMV-seronegative. Sequenced sample: PBMCs. The DNA for the CDR3 is TGCGCCAGCAGCTCCGGGACTAGCGCTTCCTACGAGCAGTACTTC. It yields the protein CASSSGTSASYEQYF. Complete variable domain (other parts from reference TRBV5-1 and TRBJ2-7): KAGVTQTPRYLIKTRGQQVTLSCSPISGHRSVSWYQQTPGQGLQFLFEYFSETQRNKGNFPGRFSGRQFSNSRSEMNVSTLELGDSALYLCASSSGTSASYEQYFGPGTRLTVT.